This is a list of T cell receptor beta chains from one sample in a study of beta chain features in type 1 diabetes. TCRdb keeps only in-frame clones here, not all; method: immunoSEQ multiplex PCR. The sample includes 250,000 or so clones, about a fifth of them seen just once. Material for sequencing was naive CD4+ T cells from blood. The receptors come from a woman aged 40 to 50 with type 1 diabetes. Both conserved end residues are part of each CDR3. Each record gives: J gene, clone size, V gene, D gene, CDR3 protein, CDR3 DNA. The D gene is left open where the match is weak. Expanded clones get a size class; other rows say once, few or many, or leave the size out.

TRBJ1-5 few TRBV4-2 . CASSQDVQVRRSNQPQHF TGTGCCAGCAGCCAAGATGTACAGGTTCGGAGAAGCAATCAGCCCCAGCATTTT
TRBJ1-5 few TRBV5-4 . CASSLHPGQPQHF TGTGCCAGCAGCCTCCATCCCGGTCAGCCCCAGCATTTT
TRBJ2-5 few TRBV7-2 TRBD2 CASSLGGGGAGETQYF TGTGCCAGCAGTCTTGGTGGCGGGGGGGCCGGAGAGACCCAGTACTTC
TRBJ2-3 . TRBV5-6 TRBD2 CASSKDSGFAQYF TGTGCCAGCAGCAAGGATAGCGGGTTTGCGCAGTATTTT
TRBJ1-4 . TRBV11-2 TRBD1 CASSLVQGQNEKLFF TGTGCCAGCAGCTTAGTTCAGGGACAGAATGAAAAACTGTTTTTT
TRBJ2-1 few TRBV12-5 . CASGFSGVHEQFF TGTGCTAGTGGTTTCTCGGGGGTTCATGAGCAGTTCTTC
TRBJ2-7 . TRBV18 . CASSFKPPGEGYEQYF TGTGCCAGCTCTTTTAAACCCCCGGGAGAGGGCTACGAGCAGTACTTC
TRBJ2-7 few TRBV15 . CATSRVGGEQYF TGTGCCACCAGCAGAGTCGGGGGAGAGCAGTACTTC
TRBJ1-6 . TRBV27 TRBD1 CASSLGQGESPLHF TGTGCCAGCAGTTTAGGACAGGGGGAATCACCCCTCCACTTT
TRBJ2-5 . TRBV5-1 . CASSFLEGAETQYF TGCGCCAGCAGCTTTTTGGAGGGGGCAGAGACCCAGTACTTC
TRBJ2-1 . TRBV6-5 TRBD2 CASSRGGPEGEQFF TGTGCCAGCAGCCGGGGGGGGCCGGAGGGTGAGCAGTTCTTC
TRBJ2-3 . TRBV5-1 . CASSLGQATDTQYF TGCGCCAGCAGCTTGGGCCAGGCTACAGATACGCAGTATTTT
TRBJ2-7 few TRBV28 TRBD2 CASSFIRASGHDEQYF TGTGCCAGCAGTTTTATACGAGCTAGCGGGCACGACGAGCAGTACTTC
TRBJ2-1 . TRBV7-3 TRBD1 CASSHPGQGNEQFF TGTGCCAGCAGCCATCCGGGACAGGGAAATGAGCAGTTCTTC
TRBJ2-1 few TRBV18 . CASSPITAIVDEQFF TGTGCCAGCTCACCAATAACAGCTATAGTCGATGAGCAGTTCTTC
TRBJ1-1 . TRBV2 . CASSGRTEAFF TGTGCCAGCAGTGGGAGGACTGAAGCTTTCTTT
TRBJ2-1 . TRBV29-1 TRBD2 CSVASGSYNEQFF TGCAGCGTTGCTAGCGGGAGTTACAATGAGCAGTTCTTC
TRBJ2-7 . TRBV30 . CACTGLGAGSYEQYF TGTGCCTGTACCGGTCTAGGCGCAGGGTCCTACGAGCAGTACTTC
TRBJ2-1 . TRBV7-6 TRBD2 CASSPGTSVYNEQFF TGTGCCAGCAGCCCCGGGACTAGCGTATACAATGAGCAGTTCTTC
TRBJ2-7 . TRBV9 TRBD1 CASSSRTGFRNEQYF TGTGCCAGCAGCTCCCGGACAGGGTTCAGGAACGAGCAGTACTTC
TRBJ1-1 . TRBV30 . CAWSLQADTEAFF TGTGCCTGGAGTCTCCAGGCCGACACTGAAGCTTTCTTT
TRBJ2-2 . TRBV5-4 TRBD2 CASSLGGLAANTGELFF TGTGCCAGCAGCTTGGGGGGACTAGCGGCGAACACCGGGGAGCTGTTTTTT
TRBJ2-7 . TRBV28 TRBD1 CASIPGQLRYEQYF TGTGCCAGCATCCCGGGACAGCTACGATACGAGCAGTACTTC
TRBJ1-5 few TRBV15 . CATSRTQGAHQPQHF TGTGCCACCAGCAGAACCCAGGGTGCCCATCAGCCCCAGCATTTT
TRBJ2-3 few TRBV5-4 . CASSLTPASTDTQYF TGTGCCAGCAGCTTAACTCCAGCGAGCACAGATACGCAGTATTTT
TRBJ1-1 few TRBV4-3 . CASSRGDVNTEAFF TGCGCCAGCAGCCGCGGGGACGTGAACACTGAAGCTTTCTTT
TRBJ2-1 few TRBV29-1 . CSVALAGNEQFF TGCAGCGTTGCACTAGCAGGCAATGAGCAGTTCTTC
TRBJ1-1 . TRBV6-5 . CASRRNSGARTEAFF TGTGCCAGCAGGAGAAACTCAGGTGCTCGCACTGAAGCTTTCTTT
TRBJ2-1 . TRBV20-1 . CSASGQNEQFF TGCAGTGCTAGCGGACAGAATGAGCAGTTCTTC
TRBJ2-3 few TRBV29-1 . CSAFKGGFIGRSTDTQYF TGCAGCGCCTTTAAGGGCGGTTTTATTGGGAGAAGCACAGATACGCAGTATTTT
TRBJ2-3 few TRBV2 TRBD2 CASSSALGLGGDTQYF TGTGCCAGCAGCTCTGCGCTAGGACTAGGTGGGGATACGCAGTATTTT
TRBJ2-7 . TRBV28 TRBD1 CASKRQGTYEQYF TGTGCCAGCAAGCGACAGGGAACCTACGAGCAGTACTTC
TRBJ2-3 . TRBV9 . CASSTRPFTDTQYF TGTGCCAGCAGCACGCGGCCTTTCACAGATACGCAGTATTTT
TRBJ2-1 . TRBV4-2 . CASRGARGADNEQFF TGTGCCAGCAGAGGGGCTCGGGGGGCAGACAATGAGCAGTTCTTC
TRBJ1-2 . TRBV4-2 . CASSSSGLSNGYTF TGTGCCAGCAGCAGCAGCGGACTGTCTAATGGCTACACCTTC
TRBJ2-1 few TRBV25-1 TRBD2 CASSESTSQSSYNEQFF TGTGCCAGCAGTGAATCGACTAGCCAGAGCTCCTACAATGAGCAGTTCTTC
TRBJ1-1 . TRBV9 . CASSLDSLNTEAFF TGTGCCAGCAGCCTCGACAGCTTGAACACTGAAGCTTTCTTT
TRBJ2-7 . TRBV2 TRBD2 CASSELGLANSYEQYF TGTGCCAGCAGTGAATTGGGACTAGCCAACTCCTACGAGCAGTACTTC
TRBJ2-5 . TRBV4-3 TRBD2 CASSRETSGGQETQYF TGCGCCAGCAGCCGGGAGACTAGCGGGGGGCAAGAGACCCAGTACTTC
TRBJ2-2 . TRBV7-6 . CASSFDSSYGELFF TGTGCCAGCAGCTTCGACTCTTCGTACGGGGAGCTGTTTTTT
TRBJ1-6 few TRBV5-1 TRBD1 CASSKGADSPLHF TGCGCCAGCAGCAAGGGGGCTGATTCACCCCTCCACTTT
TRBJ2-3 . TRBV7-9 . CASSFLPQNTQYF TGTGCCAGCAGCTTCCTCCCGCAGAATACGCAGTATTTT
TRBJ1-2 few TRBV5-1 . CASSPDSNYGYTF TGCGCCAGCAGCCCCGACAGTAACTATGGCTACACCTTC
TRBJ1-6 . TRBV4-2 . CASSQQNSPLHF TGTGCCAGCAGCCAACAGAATTCACCCCTCCACTTT
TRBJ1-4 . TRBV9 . CASRRATNEKLFF TGTGCCAGTCGGCGGGCAACTAATGAAAAACTGTTTTTT
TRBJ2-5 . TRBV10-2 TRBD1 CASSLNRGRGETQYF TGCGCCAGCAGTTTGAACAGGGGGCGAGGAGAGACCCAGTACTTC
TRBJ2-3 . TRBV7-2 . CASSFAEDTQYF TGTGCCAGCAGCTTTGCGGAAGATACGCAGTATTTT
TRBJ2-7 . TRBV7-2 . CASSLSQGGYEQYF TGTGCCAGCAGCTTAAGTCAGGGTGGGTACGAGCAGTACTTC
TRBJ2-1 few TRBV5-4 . CASSRTGTGRDEQFF TGTGCCAGCAGCAGGACAGGAACCGGGAGGGATGAGCAGTTCTTC
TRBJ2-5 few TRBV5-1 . CASTIQGKETQYF TGCGCCAGCACGATACAGGGAAAGGAGACCCAGTACTTC
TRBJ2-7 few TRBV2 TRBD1 CASTKNDRGGYEQYF TGTGCCAGCACTAAAAACGACAGGGGAGGATACGAGCAGTACTTC
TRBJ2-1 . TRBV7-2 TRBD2 CASSSGTSGDNEQFF TGTGCCAGCAGCTCCGGGACTAGCGGTGACAATGAGCAGTTCTTC
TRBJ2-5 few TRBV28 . CASTLESPRETQYF TGTGCCAGCACCCTGGAATCCCCCAGGGAGACCCAGTACTTC
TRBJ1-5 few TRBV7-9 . CASSLEQDQEKHF TGTGCCAGCAGCTTAGAACAGGACCAAGAAAAGCATTTT
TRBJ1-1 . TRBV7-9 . CASSPPGDHTEAFF TGTGCCAGCAGCCCCCCGGGGGACCACACTGAAGCTTTCTTT